Given below is one TCR beta chain in context. This sample was taken from a study of blood T cell repertoires in COVID-19. In the study overall: From the United States, Italy and Spain came samples of acute and convalescent COVID-19. The cDNA or gDNA used as material had been derived from T cells, B-cell-depleted T cells, or PBMCs.

Per the study methods: Reference gene primer amplification in the assay estimated nucleated cell counts. Clones were read by immunoSEQ multiplex PCR, and TCRdb kept only the in-frame ones, dropping some. From that table come the V and J calls and clone size; the DNA was used to work out D and trimming. The table lists around 150,000 clones, 70% to 85% of them singletons. The CDR3 totals 14 residues. Trimming left V 8 bases short and J 1 base short, with 11 bases between. CDR1 and CDR2 from the germline V gene are SNHLY and FYNNEI. J is TRBJ2-2 and V is TRBV2; no clear D. The sequenced material came from peripheral blood. The TCR comes from a human donor in a cohort sampled during active COVID-19. The CDR3 sequence: CASRGVGNTGELFF. The DNA for the CDR3 is TGTGCCAGCCGTGGCGTTGGGAACACCGGGGAGCTGTTTTTT.